The source of this T cell receptor (beta chain) is a study of regulatory T cells in long-lasting Graves disease. Study context: Graves' patients with a new diagnosis had received antithyroid drugs under 3 months. Overall study findings and caveats: Persistent Graves' patients possessed reduced TCR diversity relative to recently diagnosed ones.

CDR3 regions were amplified by Arm-PCR using iRepertoire HTBI primers to build TCR beta libraries. In TCRdb, the multiplex PCR reads were re-called with MiXCR into one record per CDR3 protein. This table holds 360,000 or so distinct CDR3 sequences, 16% found once. Germline-derived CDR1 and CDR2 are SGHVS and FNYEAQ. CDR3 length: 14 amino acids. Trimming pared 5 bases from V and 8 bases from J, leaving 15 bases between. Note on this clonotype: Its specificity is unknown.

Time point defined: newly diagnosed GD, antithyroid drugs for less than 3 months. The TCR library used RNA extracted from PBMCs. The authors drew patients from an endocrinology department in Xi'an, China. These data are also associated with another study on T cells in Graves' hyperthyroidism and ophthalmopathy. As that study records: The TCR CDR3 was amplified in a first-round RT-PCR using the HTBI primer set.

The source is a man aged 35-49 years with Graves disease. The genes are TRBV7-6 and TRBJ1-4, with D tentatively TRBD1 (5 bases). The source material was peripheral blood mononuclear cells (PBMCs), sampled at new diagnosis, from a patient treated with antithyroid drugs. CDR3 sequence: CASSPRLGEEKLFF. Written as DNA, the CDR3 is TGTGCCAGCAGCCCGCGTTTGGGGGAGGAAAAACTGTTTTTT.